One sample yielded the 10 T cell receptor beta chains listed below, sequenced in a study of early T cells in non-severe SARS-CoV-2 infection. TCRdb redid the calling of the 5' RACE reads with MiXCR, one entry per CDR3 protein. The table records some 51,000 distinct CDR3 sequences, 14% to 15% of them present only once. The sample consisted of whole blood, taken at baseline. Receptor source: an adult who was a healthcare worker with PCR-confirmed SARS-CoV-2 infection or an uninfected control (not recorded which).

V and J are TRBV6-6 and TRBJ2-7, with D possibly being TRBD2 (6 bases). The length of the CDR3 is 19 residues. The germline V gene encodes CDR1 MNHNY and CDR2 SVGAGI (reference sequence). V was clipped by 6 bases and J by 1 base, with 28 bases between them. The chain's CDR3 is CASSQEPGLAYWASYEQYF. CDR3 DNA sequence: TGTGCCAGCAGCCAAGAACCGGGACTCGCCTATTGGGCGTCCTACGAGCAGTACTTC.

This clonotype has ten or more counts. V is TRBV28 and J is TRBJ2-2, with no clear D. This CDR3 is built from 13 residues. Germline V gene sequence: CDR1 MDHEN, CDR2 SYDVKM. Trimming stripped 3 bases from V and 0 bases from J, with 2 bases between. CDR3: CASSLSNTGELFF. CDR3 nucleotides: TGTGCCAGCAGTTTGTCGAACACCGGGGAGCTGTTTTTT. Full variable domain (remainder filled in from reference TRBV28 and TRBJ2-2): DVKVTQSSRYLVKRTGEKVFLECVQDMDHENMFWYRQDPGLGLRLIYFSYDVKMKEKGDIPEGYSVSREKKERFSLILESASTNQTSMYLCASSLSNTGELFFGEGSRLTVL.

The table lists this clonotype with a few counts. V gene TRBV4-1 combines with J gene TRBJ2-3; 7 bases are a match to TRBD2. The CDR3 runs to 17 residues. Trimming at V came to 1 base and at J to 1 base, leaving 8 bases not matched to a gene. Germline V gives CDR1 MGHRA, CDR2 YSYEKL. The CDR3 DNA is TGCGCCAGCAGCCAAGGATGGAGGACTAGAGGCACAGATACGCAGTATTTT. It specifies CASSQGWRTRGTDTQYF.

This clonotype came up many times. The J gene is TRBJ2-5, the V gene TRBV6-2 or TRBV6-3, with 8 bases identical to TRBD2. Germline CDR1 MNHEY, CDR2 SVGEGT. V lost 2 bases and J lost 4; bases outside the gene matches: 9. This CDR3 is built from 16 residues. CDR3 in amino acids: CASSYPPSGGTETQYF. CDR3 DNA: TGTGCCAGCAGTTACCCACCCAGCGGGGGCACAGAGACCCAGTACTTC.

The chain links TRBV6-5 to TRBJ2-4, with 10 nucleotides matching TRBD1. Losses at the gene ends were 8 bases for V and 1 base for J; bases not matched to a gene: 2. In germline, CDR1 is MNHEY, CDR2 SVGAGI. The CDR3 extends over 14 amino acids. As DNA, the CDR3 is TGTGCCAGCTGGACAGGGGGTGCCAAAAACATTCAGTACTTC. Residues: CASWTGGAKNIQYF.

The chain combines TRBV7-7 with TRBJ2-7, with TRBD2 matching 14 bases. Germline V CDR1 and CDR2: SSHAT, FNYEAQ (reference sequence). CDR3 length: 15 residues. V shed 5 bases and J 7 bases; nucleotides not matched to a gene: 7. The CDR3 protein is CASSKGLAGAEEQYF. The CDR3 DNA reads TGTGCCAGCAGCAAGGGACTAGCGGGAGCGGAAGAGCAGTACTTC.

As concerns this clonotype: At one end the junction does not follow the germline gene, possibly because of a read error. CDR3 in amino acids: CTSSFRASGSSTQYF. CDR3 nucleotide sequence: TGTACCAGCAGTTTCCGGGCTAGCGGGAGTAGCACCCAGTACTTC. The chain carries TRBV27 and TRBJ2-5; 10 nucleotides match TRBD2. The CDR3 consists of 15 residues. CDR1 MNHEY and CDR2 SMNVEV come from the germline V gene (reference sequence).

There are a few counts of this clonotype. This chain uses TRBV28 with TRBJ2-7, with D unclear. The germline V gene encodes CDR1 MDHEN and CDR2 SYDVKM. The CDR3 contains 14 residues. V was trimmed by 2 bases and J by 1 base, leaving 9 bases between them. The CDR3 protein is CASSLPNRSYEQYF. CDR3 nucleotide sequence: TGTGCCAGCAGTTTACCCAACCGTTCCTACGAGCAGTACTTC.

There are a few counts of this clonotype. V and J are TRBV12-3 or TRBV12-4 and TRBJ1-6, with 10 positions matching TRBD1. Unmatched junction bases numbered 2, after V lost 3 bases and J lost 6 bases. This CDR3 is built from 15 residues. CDR3 DNA: TGTGCCAGCAGTTTGGGACAGGGGCGTAATTCACCCCTCCACTTT. The encoded protein is CASSLGQGRNSPLHF.

The V call is TRBV29-1, the J call TRBJ2-7; TRBD1 agrees at 9 bases. This CDR3 is 13 amino acids long. Looked up from germline, CDR1 is SQVTM and CDR2 is ANQGSEA. J lost 3 bases, V lost 6 bases, and 6 bases had no gene match. This CDR3 reads CSVGQGLNYEQYF. CDR3 nucleotides: TGCAGCGTGGGACAGGGTCTAAACTACGAGCAGTACTTC.